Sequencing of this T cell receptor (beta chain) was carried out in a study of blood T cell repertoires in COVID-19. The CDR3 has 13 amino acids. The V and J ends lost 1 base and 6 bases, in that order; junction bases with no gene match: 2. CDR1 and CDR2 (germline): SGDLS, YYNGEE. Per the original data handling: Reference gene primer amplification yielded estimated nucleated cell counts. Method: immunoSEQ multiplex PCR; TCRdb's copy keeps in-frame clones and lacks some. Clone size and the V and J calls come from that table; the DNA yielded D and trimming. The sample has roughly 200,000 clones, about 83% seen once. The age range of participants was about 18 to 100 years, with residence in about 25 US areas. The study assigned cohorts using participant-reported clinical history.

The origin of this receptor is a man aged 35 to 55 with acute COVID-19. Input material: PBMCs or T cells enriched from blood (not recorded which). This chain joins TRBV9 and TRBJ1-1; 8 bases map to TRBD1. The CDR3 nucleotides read TGTGCCAGCAGCGTACGGGACAGGTCTGAAGCTTTCTTT. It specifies CASSVRDRSEAFF.